The clone carrying this T cell receptor beta chain was recorded a few times. The CDR3 spans 15 residues. J lost 8 bases, V lost 4 bases, and 11 bases had no gene match. Per germline, CDR1 SGHTS and CDR2 YDEGEE. This record comes from a study of T cell changes during pregnancy in multiple sclerosis. TCRdb's copy holds only in-frame clones and misses some; the assay was immunoSEQ multiplex PCR. The table shows 55,000 or so clones, with 70% to 90% occurring only once. This sequence joins TRBV5-8 and TRBJ2-2; 7 nucleotides align to TRBD1. The sequence came from a female donor with multiple sclerosis, enrolled in a pregnancy study. Sample: CD4+ T cells from peripheral blood mononuclear cells, taken in the first trimester of pregnancy. CDR3 bases: TGTGCCAGCAGCCAGACAGGGTTGTATTCGGGGGAGCTGTTTTTT. Translation: CASSQTGLYSGELFF.